One T cell receptor beta chain is described in this entry. No antigen is known for it. The data stem from a study of cytomegalovirus exposure and HLA in healthy donors. About the research overall: HLA-typed donors were the source of 90 million or so unique TCRs, which an early data release held. Among the 398 genotyped donors, 81% were placed in the Caucasian-associated ancestry cluster. Study-wide results and caveats: Analyses of presence and absence presupposed an approximately uniform sequencing depth across donors.

The PCR ran on 60 Vbeta and 13 Jbeta primers. Method: immunoSEQ multiplex PCR; TCRdb's copy keeps in-frame clones and lacks some. The data show 95,000 to 100,000 clones, 65% to 85% seen once. Per germline, CDR1 SGDLS and CDR2 YYNGEE. V lost 5 bases and J 8 bases, leaving 19 bases between the germline ends. CDR3 size: 14 residues. The TCR originated in a man over 45 in good health and CMV-seronegative. The chain couples TRBV9 to TRBJ1-2; D not resolved. The sample was PBMCs. The CDR3 region has the DNA TGTGCCAGCAGAGGGTTTGGGAGGTCAGACGGCTACACCTTC. Encoded protein: CASRGFGRSDGYTF. The variable domain in full, with the rest retrieved from reference TRBV9 and TRBJ1-2, is DSGVTQTPKHLITATGQRVTLRCSPRSGDLSVYWYQQSLDQGLQFLIQYYNGEERAKGNILERFSAQQFPDLHSELNLSSLELGDSALYFCASRGFGRSDGYTFGSGTRLTVV.